This T cell receptor (beta chain) was obtained from a study of shared clonotypes between healthy human individuals. General study findings and limits: Rarefaction curves obtained for sorted subsets showed sequencing incomplete despite large depth.

Germline V gene sequence: CDR1 MNHEY, CDR2 SVGAGI. This CDR3 region has 12 residues. Trimming left V 4 bases short and J 8 bases short, with 11 bases between. In the study's own analysis: Owing to the provision of junction-only sequences devoid of quality scores by immunoSEQ, filtering differed. The repertoire was sequenced with immunoSEQ multiplex PCR; TCRdb's copy has only in-frame clones and lacks some. V and J calls plus clone size are reproduced from that table; the DNA served to infer D and trimming. The table has some 690,000 clones, 90% seen once. A few counts support this clone. Its antigen remains unknown.

The J gene is TRBJ1-1, the V gene TRBV6-5, with a weak D call TRBD1 (5 bases). The sample was memory CD8+ T cells from PBMCs. Subset denoted: CD45RO+ cells pooled with CCR7-negative TemRA cells. This clonotype was obtained from a man aged 18 to 29 in good health. Some clones in this sample may be carry-over from other donors' samples. The CDR3 DNA reads as TGTGCCAGCAGTTCGGGACTAAGCGAAGCTTTCTTT. This gives the protein CASSSGLSEAFF.